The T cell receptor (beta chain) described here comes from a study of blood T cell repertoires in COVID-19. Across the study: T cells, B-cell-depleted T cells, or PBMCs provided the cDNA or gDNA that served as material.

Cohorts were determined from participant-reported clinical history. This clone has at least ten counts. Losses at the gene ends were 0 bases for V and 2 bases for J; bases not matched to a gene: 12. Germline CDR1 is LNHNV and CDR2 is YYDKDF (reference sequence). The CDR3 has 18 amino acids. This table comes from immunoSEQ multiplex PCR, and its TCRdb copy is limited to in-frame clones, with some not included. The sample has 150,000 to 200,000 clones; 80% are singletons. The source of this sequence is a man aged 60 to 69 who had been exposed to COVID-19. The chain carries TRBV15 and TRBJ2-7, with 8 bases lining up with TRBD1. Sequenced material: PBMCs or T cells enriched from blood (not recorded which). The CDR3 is CATSRETALDRAAYEQYF. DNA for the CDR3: TGTGCCACCAGCAGAGAAACGGCACTGGACAGGGCGGCCTACGAGCAGTACTTC.